The entry below describes one T cell receptor beta chain. Its target is not known. 60 Vbeta and 13 Jbeta primers were used in PCR. Method: immunoSEQ multiplex PCR; TCRdb's copy keeps in-frame clones and lacks some. This repertoire shows around 210,000 clones, over 75% found once; its top ten account for 0.45% to 0.5%. This record belongs to a study of cytomegalovirus exposure and HLA in healthy donors. Trimming took 5 bases from V and 10 from J, leaving 15 bases between them. Per germline, CDR1 MNHEY and CDR2 SVGAGI. This CDR3 region has 13 residues. Study observations and caveats: 150 to 200 TCR beta chains were listed as cytomegalovirus-associated. When analyzed later, a missense DCLRE1C variant was found to be linked to TCR beta V- and J-gene trimming. Reports described diagnosis of cytomegalovirus status by the classifier as highly specific and sensitive.

Specimen: PBMCs. This chain connects TRBV6-5 to TRBJ1-5, with no clear D. The TCR was taken from a boy aged 10-17 years in good health and CMV-seronegative. The CDR3 is CASSELMQSPQHF. Here the CDR3 DNA reads TGTGCCAGCAGTGAACTGATGCAATCTCCCCAGCATTTT.